Listed here are 2 T cell receptor beta chains from one sample, sequenced in a study of PD-L1 blockade in urothelial cancer. Repertoires were generated with immunoSEQ multiplex PCR, while TCRdb's copy carries only in-frame clones and drops some. The table includes 85,000 to 100,000 clones, 85% to 95% detected once. Sequencing was performed on PBMCs, taken around atezolizumab (anti-PD-L1) treatment. The receptors here all came from a man aged 55 to 69 with urothelial cancer.

The genes are TRBV5-1 and TRBJ1-1; D unclear. The V end was cut by 4 bases, the J end by 6 bases, with 13 bases between. This CDR3 is built from 13 residues. Germline lookup yields CDR1 SGHRS and CDR2 YFSETQ. The CDR3 region is CASSAGKNAEAFF. The CDR3 DNA reads TGCGCCAGCAGCGCCGGGAAAAACGCTGAAGCTTTCTTT.

This clone was counted only a few times. The chain carries TRBV10-1 and TRBJ2-3; no definite D call. The CDR3 covers 12 residues. Germline-derived CDR1 and CDR2 are WNHNN and SYGVQD (reference sequence). V shed 3 bases and J shed 2 bases, with 3 bases lying between them. CDR3 amino acids: CASSDYTDTQYF. The CDR3 nucleotides read TGCGCCAGCAGTGATTACACAGATACGCAGTATTTT.